These T cell receptor beta chains were read from a single sample in a study of shared clonotypes between healthy human individuals. Produced via immunoSEQ multiplex PCR; TCRdb's table is partial and in-frame only. The data hold roughly 1,800,000 clones, with about 94% observed a single time. Sequenced sample: naive CD8+ T cells sorted from blood. The receptors stem from a man younger than 35 in good health. The CDR3 runs from the conserved cysteine through the conserved F or W. Fields, in order: V gene, J gene, clone size, D gene, CDR3 DNA, CDR3 protein. The D gene is left open where the match is weak. Part of the rows lack a size; the others show once, few, many or a class for expanded clones.

TRBV2	TRBJ2-1	-	TRBD1	TGTGCCAGCAGCCCGACAGGGGGAAACTACAATGAGCAGTTCTTC	CASSPTGGNYNEQFF
TRBV6-1	TRBJ1-1	-	-	TGTGCCAGCAGTGATGTGTCATCGAGCACTGAAGCTTTCTTT	CASSDVSSSTEAFF
TRBV10-2	TRBJ1-5	-	-	TGCGCCAGCAGTGAGGGGTCAGGGATCGATCAGCCCCAGCATTTT	CASSEGSGIDQPQHF
TRBV7-9	TRBJ1-2	-	-	TGTGCCAGCAGTTCGACAGATATGACTCTCTATGGCTACACCTTC	CASSSTDMTLYGYTF
TRBV2	TRBJ2-1	-	-	TGTGCCAGCATAGGGACGGGCTTTTACAATGAGCAGTTCTTC	CASIGTGFYNEQFF
TRBV4-1	TRBJ2-7	-	-	TGCGCCAGCAGCCCCGGGACCCTCTACGAGCAGTACTTC	CASSPGTLYEQYF
TRBV10-3	TRBJ2-5	-	TRBD2	TGTGCCATCAGTGCGTCGGGGCTAGCGGGAGTTCAGTACCAAGAGACCCAGTACTTC	CAISASGLAGVQYQETQYF
TRBV4-1	TRBJ1-5	-	-	TGCGCCAGCAGCCAACCGTTGGGTCGAGCGCCCCAGCATTTT	CASSQPLGRAPQHF
TRBV7-9	TRBJ1-1	-	TRBD1	TGTGCCAGCAGCCAGGGGACAGTCACTGAAGCTTTCTTT	CASSQGTVTEAFF
TRBV6-1	TRBJ1-4	-	TRBD1	TGTGCCAGCAGTGAACGACAGGGGACCGCAACTAATGAAAAACTGTTTTTT	CASSERQGTATNEKLFF
TRBV10-3	TRBJ2-7	-	TRBD1	TGTGCCATCAGTGAACCGGGACAGGGACTCTACGAGCAGTACTTC	CAISEPGQGLYEQYF
TRBV11-2	TRBJ1-2	-	-	TGTGCCAGCGGGGGGCAGGTGGGGACCTATAACTATGGCTACACCTTC	CASGGQVGTYNYGYTF
TRBV7-9	TRBJ2-4	-	TRBD2	TGTGCCAGCAGCGGACTAGCGGGAGCAACCAAAAACATTCAGTACTTC	CASSGLAGATKNIQYF
TRBV7-6	TRBJ2-7	-	-	TGTGCCAGCAGCTTCGGCGGCAGTACCTACGAGCAGTACTTC	CASSFGGSTYEQYF
TRBV4-1	TRBJ2-2	-	-	TGCGCCAGCAGTCATCAGGAGAACACCGGGGAGCTGTTTTTT	CASSHQENTGELFF
TRBV4-3	TRBJ1-1	-	TRBD1	TGCGCCAGCAGCCCCCGACAGGGAATGAACACTGAAGCTTTCTTT	CASSPRQGMNTEAFF
TRBV30	TRBJ2-1	-	-	TGTGCCGGAGGCGTGAGCTCCTACAATGAGCAGTTCTTC	CAGGVSSYNEQFF
TRBV5-6	TRBJ2-1	-	TRBD1	TGTGCCAGCAAGGGACAGGGGAGATCGGATGAGCAGTTCTTC	CASKGQGRSDEQFF
TRBV7-9	TRBJ1-1	-	TRBD1	TGTGCCAGCAGCCCCCCGACAGGGATCACTGAAGCTTTCTTT	CASSPPTGITEAFF
TRBV10-1	TRBJ2-7	-	-	TGCGCCAGCAGTCCGGGACTCTCCCTTACCCCCTACGAGCAGTACTTC	CASSPGLSLTPYEQYF
TRBV29-1	TRBJ2-1	-	-	TGCAGCGTTGAGGGAGACTTCTACAATGAGCAGTTCTTC	CSVEGDFYNEQFF
TRBV6-5	TRBJ2-5	once	TRBD2	TGTGCCAGCAGTCAGACTAGCGGGAGCCAAGAGACCCAGTACTTC	CASSQTSGSQETQYF
TRBV6-1	TRBJ2-7	-	-	TGTGCCAGCAGTGAAGCCGGTTGGGAGCAGTACTTC	CASSEAGWEQYF
TRBV5-4	TRBJ2-1	once	TRBD2	TGTGCCAGCAGCTTTTTTAGCGGGGGTTTCTACAATGAGCAGTTCTTC	CASSFFSGGFYNEQFF
TRBV10-3	TRBJ1-5	-	-	TGTGCCATTTCACCGGAGACAGGCTATCAGCCCCAGCATTTT	CAISPETGYQPQHF
TRBV5-4	TRBJ1-4	-	-	TGTGCCAGCAGCTTGCCGGGAGATGAAAAACTGTTTTTT	CASSLPGDEKLFF
TRBV29-1	TRBJ2-3	-	TRBD2	TGCAGCGTTGAAGCAGGGACTAGCGGGACTAGCACAGATACGCAGTATTTT	CSVEAGTSGTSTDTQYF
TRBV4-3	TRBJ2-7	-	TRBD2	TGCGCCAGCAGCCAAGATCTAGCGGGGACCTACGAGCAGTACTTC	CASSQDLAGTYEQYF
TRBV4-3	TRBJ2-2	-	-	TGCGCCAGCAGCCAAGACTGGACTGGGATACCCGGGGAGCTGTTTTTT	CASSQDWTGIPGELFF
TRBV4-1	TRBJ1-3	few	-	TGCGCCAGCAGCCAAAGGGGATTTGGAAACACCATATATTTT	CASSQRGFGNTIYF
TRBV11-2	TRBJ1-1	-	-	TGTGCCAGCAGCTTCCTGAACACTGAAGCTTTCTTT	CASSFLNTEAFF
TRBV9	TRBJ2-5	-	-	TGTGCCAGCAGCGCAGGTAGGGGCACAACTCAAGAGACCCAGTACTTC	CASSAGRGTTQETQYF
TRBV4-1	TRBJ1-5	once	-	TGCGCCAGCAGCCAAGTCGGGGAAAATCAGCCCCAGCATTTT	CASSQVGENQPQHF
TRBV30	TRBJ2-1	-	TRBD2	TGTGCCTGGGGAGTGACTAGCGGGGGCTACAATGAGCAGTTCTTC	CAWGVTSGGYNEQFF
TRBV15	TRBJ1-4	-	-	TGTGCCACCAGCGTAGGCCCAGGGGAGAGAGAGTATGGACTGTTTTTT	CATSVGPGEREYGLFF
TRBV30	TRBJ1-5	-	-	TGTGCCTGGAGCCTAAATCAGCCCCAGCATTTT	CAWSLNQPQHF
TRBV30	TRBJ2-7	-	-	TGTGCCTGGAGTGATAGGGGGGGCTCCTTCGAGCAGTACTTC	CAWSDRGGSFEQYF
TRBV7-9	TRBJ1-1	-	-	TGTGCCAGCAGCCCCGGGGAAGGAGGCACTGAAGCTTTCTTT	CASSPGEGGTEAFF
TRBV4-1	TRBJ2-1	-	TRBD1	TGCGCCAGCAGCCAATATGTCGACAGGGTGTTCGGTGAGCAGTTCTTC	CASSQYVDRVFGEQFF
TRBV13	TRBJ2-1	-	TRBD2	TGTGCCAGCAGCGCCTGTAGCGGGGGGGCCTATTTTTGTGAGCAGTTCTTC	CASSACSGGAYFCEQFF
TRBV27	TRBJ1-5	once	TRBD1	TGTGCCAGCAGTCCATTACAGGGGACGGGCAATCAGCCCCAGCATTTT	CASSPLQGTGNQPQHF
TRBV2	TRBJ1-1	-	TRBD1	TGTGCCAGCATTATCCAGGGGGCGTGGGGAGTGAACACTGAAGCTTTCTTT	CASIIQGAWGVNTEAFF